The 10 T cell receptor beta chains listed next were all sequenced from one sample in a study of blood T cell repertoires in COVID-19. Measured with immunoSEQ multiplex PCR; TCRdb has only the in-frame clones, and not every one. The sample holds 300,000 to 350,000 clones, 87% seen once. Sequenced input: PBMCs or T cells enriched from blood (not recorded which). The receptors originated from a woman aged 25 to 45 who had recovered from COVID-19.

This chain uses TRBV6-1 with TRBJ1-4; 7 nucleotides agree with TRBD1. Trimming took 2 bases from V and 2 from J; bases not matched to a gene: 8. The CDR3 length is 17 residues. The germline V gene encodes CDR1 MNHNS and CDR2 SASEGT. CDR3 DNA sequence: TGTGCCAGCAGTGAAAACAGGGGTGGGTTCACTAATGAAAAACTGTTTTTT. Its translation is CASSENRGGFTNEKLFF.

The genes are TRBV24-1 and TRBJ2-2, with TRBD1 matching 11 bases. The J segment lost 3 bases and the V segment lost 3 bases, leaving 5 bases of the junction unmatched. Germline-derived CDR1 and CDR2 are KGHDR and SFDVKD. The CDR3 sequence is 17 residues long. The DNA of the CDR3 is TGTGCCACCAGTGATCCACCGGGACAGGGGGACACCGGGGAGCTGTTTTTT. This translates into CATSDPPGQGDTGELFF.

The V and J genes are TRBV6-5 and TRBJ1-2, with D unresolved. CDR1 is MNHEY, CDR2 SVGAGI, per germline. The CDR3 contains 14 residues. The V and J ends lost 6 bases and 3 bases respectively, with 14 bases between them. In DNA form, the CDR3 reads TGTGCCAGCAGCCCGAGGAGATGGGACTATGGCTACACCTTC. This sequence encodes CASSPRRWDYGYTF.

This sequence joins TRBV9 and TRBJ2-6; the match to TRBD1 covers 9 bases. Germline loops: CDR1 SGDLS, CDR2 YYNGEE. V was pared by 0 bases and J by 1 base, with 5 bases of the junction left unmatched. The CDR3 covers 18 residues. Here the CDR3 reads CASSVAHGTGSGANVLTF. Here the CDR3 DNA reads TGTGCCAGCAGCGTAGCGCATGGGACAGGGTCTGGGGCCAACGTCCTGACTTTC.

The chain joins TRBV5-1 to TRBJ1-5; 7 bases are a match to TRBD1. The junction had 5 bases not matched to a gene; V was cut back by 0 bases and J by 8 bases. This CDR3 is 14 amino acids long. CDR1 SGHRS and CDR2 YFSETQ come from the germline V gene. CDR3 amino acids: CASSLGQGVEPQHF. CDR3 sequence (DNA): TGCGCCAGCAGCTTGGGACAGGGAGTGGAGCCCCAGCATTTT.

The chain is built from TRBV15 and TRBJ2-3; D is perhaps TRBD2 (6 bases). CDR3 length equals 16 residues. Germline CDR1 and CDR2: LNHNV and YYDKDF (reference sequence). With 3 bases removed from V and 3 bases from J, the gap between germline ends came to 16 bases. CDR3 sequence (DNA): TGTGCCACCAGCAGCCATTCCGGGACTCTTACAGATACGCAGTATTTT. Translation gives CATSSHSGTLTDTQYF.

V usage is TRBV10-3 and J usage is TRBJ1-6, with TRBD1 identical over 9 bases. This CDR3 contains 15 residues. The trim removed 6 bases at V and 10 bases at J, leaving 10 bases unmatched. Germline CDR1 reads ENHRY; CDR2 reads SYGVKD. CDR3 residues: CAIRPKQGAGSPLHF. The CDR3 DNA reads TGTGCCATCAGGCCTAAACAGGGGGCGGGATCACCCCTCCACTTT.

CDR3 sequence reads: CAWIGGRGKNSPLHF. The CDR3 DNA sequence: TGTGCCTGGATTGGCGGAAGAGGAAAAAATTCACCCCTCCACTTT. The V and J genes are TRBV30 and TRBJ1-6; no definite D call. Trimming stripped 4 bases from V and 7 bases from J, with 17 bases between. Germline V gene sequence: CDR1 GTSNPN, CDR2 SVGIG (reference sequence). The CDR3 is 15 amino acids.

This sequence joins TRBV7-2 and TRBJ1-2; TRBD1 is a possible D gene (6 bases). There are 14 residues in the CDR3. V was shortened by 5 bases and J by 1 base, with 11 bases between the two germline ends. The germline CDR1 and CDR2 sequences are SGHTA and FQGNSA. In DNA, the CDR3 is TGTGCCAGCAGCCTCCACAGGGTTAACTATGGCTACACCTTC. It yields the protein CASSLHRVNYGYTF.

The chain couples TRBV4-3 to TRBJ1-6; 9 nucleotides align to TRBD1. V gave up 4 bases and J gave up 7 bases; unmatched junction bases: 11. Germline loops: CDR1 LGHNA, CDR2 YSLEER. The CDR3 consists of 17 residues. Here the CDR3 DNA reads TGCGCCAGCAGCCCTTGGACAGGGGTTACCGTAAATTCACCCCTCCACTTT. As protein: CASSPWTGVTVNSPLHF.